This TCR beta chain derives from a study of shared clonotypes between healthy human individuals. Clones were sequenced by immunoSEQ multiplex PCR, and TCRdb holds only the in-frame ones, with some missing. This sample has millions of clones, with 85% to 95% found just once. The length of the CDR3 is 13 residues. CDR1 and CDR2 (germline): GTSNPN, SVGIG (reference sequence). The V segment lost 7 bases and the J segment 6 bases; nucleotides outside the gene matches: 9. Naive CD8 cells comprised CD45RO-negative, CCR7-positively selected cells, excluding terminally differentiated effector memory CD45RA+ cells.

The sequence was obtained from a man aged 18 to 29 in good health. The genes are TRBV30 and TRBJ2-1; 7 bases fit TRBD2. The sequencing sample was made of naive CD8+ T cells sorted from blood. CDR3 residues: CASVGGFRNEQFF. CDR3 sequence (DNA): TGTGCCTCAGTGGGGGGGTTTCGCAATGAGCAGTTCTTC.